What follows is one TCR beta chain and its context. Its antigen target is currently unknown. The cohort comprised around 700 healthy bone marrow donors. Cohort members were all nominally healthy when sampled, although unrecorded immune exposures were likely present. The donor was CMV seropositive and belonged to the group of over 250 seropositive cohort members. A peripheral blood sample was collected from each donor, and TCR beta sequencing was performed on peripheral blood mononuclear cells. Genomic DNA was extracted from the blood cell samples with the Qiagen DNeasy Blood Extraction Kit. Library preparation employed the immunoSEQ multiplex PCR assay. For the multiplex PCR, a mixture combining 60 forward primers for TCR Vbeta segments and 13 reverse primers for TCR Jbeta segments was used. A multiplex PCR assay on genomic DNA amplified the CDR3 region of rearranged TCR beta genes. Amplified TCR beta libraries were sequenced as 87-base-pair reads on the Illumina HiSeq System. Regarding the original processing steps: Across the 670 or so repertoires, a later analysis counted 80 million or so unique TCR beta chains, roughly 11 million of which were shared by at least two donors. Raw reads were error-corrected and collapsed into unique sequences by a nearest-neighbor algorithm in which closely related sequences were merged to remove PCR and sequencing errors. CDR3 sequences were aligned to IMGT reference sequences to assign V, D and J gene segments. For a sequence to be retained, at least a six-nucleotide match to both a V gene segment and a J gene segment was required. Rearrangements were classified as productive when the CDR3 lacked stop codons and remained in frame with V and J, and all other rearrangements were classified as non-productive. Following IMGT convention, CDR3 was defined as the stretch from the second conserved V-encoded cysteine up to the conserved J-encoded phenylalanine. Sequences without an unambiguous match to a single V gene segment were excluded from the earlier analysis of 450 to 750 of the donors. In an earlier analysis of more than 500 of the donors, a V segment was called functional when productive rearrangements were above 56.7%, and segregating when the standard deviation between donors exceeded 5%. A statistical classification framework was developed to diagnose cytomegalovirus status using the catalog of TCR beta chain sequences. In a later analysis, TCR nucleotide sequences were compared against IMGT/GENE-DB human TR gene sequences so that V and J genes could be assigned. The TCRdist pipeline was used in a later analysis to assign CDR3 sequences and most-parsimonious VDJ recombination scenarios. A later analysis defined each TCR beta chain by its CDR3 amino acid sequence plus V-gene family, and excluded reads lacking a unique V-gene family. In a later analysis, some 600 highly shared, low-generation-probability nucleotide sequences were removed to address suspected cross-contamination and a sequencing artifact. In a later analysis, a clonal expansion index for each public chain was calculated from normalized within-repertoire ranks of inferred template counts. A later analysis computed generation probabilities with a VDJ recombination model fitted to out-of-frame rearrangements, and checked the results against IGoR. In a later analysis, TCR-TCR, TCR-HLA and TCR-CMV co-occurrence was scored with hypergeometric tests, and a repertoire-size bias correction was applied to TCR pairs. In a later analysis, false discovery rates were estimated by permuting HLA or CMV assignments 20 times. In a later analysis, co-occurring TCRs were grouped using DBSCAN, with TCRdist sequence similarity added in when clustering inside HLA-allele-positive subsets. Co-occurrence clustering excluded repertoires with fewer than 30,000 or more than 120,000 public chains, plus five with anomalous nucleotide sharing. TCRdb re-hosts the immuneACCESS table, in-frame sequences only. Its copies lack some clones; in the studies checked, an unresolved V gene accounts for under half of them, and the cause for the rest is not known. V, J and clone size are taken as reported in that table, and D and trimming were inferred from the DNA itself. The sample has about 92,000 clones on record. The ten largest clones capture approximately 15% of the sample.

This record comes from a study of cytomegalovirus exposure and HLA in healthy donors listed by TCRdb under 2017. Background on the whole study: An earlier analysis of 587 of the donors reported 276 Gb of sequence data and approximately 120 million unique TCR beta sequences obtained from some 170 million T cells. Donor age, sex, ethnicity and CMV serostatus were compiled together with the repertoire data. A later genetic analysis took genome-wide SNP genotypes for 398 of the 666 donors and used that subset as a discovery cohort. To study patterns of TCR occurrence, a later analysis re-analyzed previously published TCR beta repertoires from 666 donors and added high-resolution HLA genotyping. To decide whether each TCR beta V gene segment behaved as functional or pseudogenic, an earlier analysis of some 540 of the donors relied on high-throughput TCR beta sequencing. Rather than drawing on any new phenotypic data, the later analysis identified candidate immune exposures from TCR beta sequences and the way those sequences occurred across donors. Among the roughly 370 genotyped donors, approximately 81% belonged to the genetic ancestry cluster associated with self-reported Caucasian donors. High-throughput TCR immunosequencing, statistical association of individual TCRs with disease status, and machine learning were combined to predict cytomegalovirus infection status. About 5 DR-DQ haplotypes were handled as single units for association and clustering, since linkage in the cohort was strong. Using immunosequencing, the study profiled T cell repertoires from some 670 subjects and related those repertoires to cytomegalovirus serostatus. HLA typing covered class I and class II loci at four-digit resolution. Every discovery cohort repertoire had been produced on one sequencing platform. An early release covering roughly 600 HLA-typed donors comprised approximately 300 gigabases of sequencing data and around 80 million unique TCR sequences. The number of typed donors differed by locus: roughly 620-640 for A, B, C, DRB1 and DQB1; some 500 for DQA1; roughly 600 for DPA1; and 400 to 480 for DPB1. The study aimed to test whether signatures of past pathogen exposure could be identified by cataloging public T cell receptors. Along with the roughly 710-subject first cohort, a separate validation cohort of over a hundred different subjects was used. Among 398 genotyped donors of the cohort, an average of roughly 240,000 unique TCR beta nucleotide sequences were sequenced per donor, about a sixth of them non-productive.

CDR1 and CDR2 (MDHEN, SYDVKM) derive from the germline V gene. At the junction V is shortened by 6 bases and J by 5 bases, with 11 bases in between. Its CDR3 holds 13 amino acids, cysteine through phenylalanine. Just CDR3 DNA is preserved here, 39 bases in frame from base 1. The study at large found these results: Because counts were too low, some 16 rarely observed V segments, including chromosome 9 orphons, were excluded from the earlier analysis of around 590 of the donors. In an earlier analysis of approximately 590 of the donors, most TCR beta V segments were observed in productive rearrangements about 87% or about 30% of the time, broadly matching IMGT annotations. In this cohort, only TCR beta chains were sequenced, and detectable features were limited by the absence of alpha or paired-chain data. Some IMGT-functional V segments, including TRBV6-2 and TRBV6-3, could not be told apart with the 87-base-pair reads, so those segments were excluded. According to a later analysis, most CMV-associated TCR beta chains appeared to be HLA-restricted, and the HLA associations seemed to be driven largely by CMV exposure. In a later analysis, the rate of TCR association differed among HLA loci, with DRB1 alleles having the most associated TCRs and HLA-C alleles having the fewest. In a later analysis, several top co-occurrence clusters were reported to appear linked to parvovirus B19, influenza, CMV and Epstein-Barr virus. A later genetic analysis reported fewer N-insertions in productive TCRs among donors in an Asian-associated ancestry cluster than the approximately 700-donor mean. A cluster of highly shared sequence variants was judged likely to be a technical artifact of the sequencing pipeline. Cytomegalovirus status was reported to be diagnosed by the classifier with high specificity and sensitivity in both the original and validation cohorts. Sequencing depth was assumed to be roughly uniform across donors in the presence/absence analyses, though that assumption may not hold. When HLA alleles, especially DR and DQ, strongly co-occurred, TCR associations were difficult to assign to individual alleles. While some public TCRs were present in many individuals, most TCR sequences turned up only very rarely across donors. In a later genetic analysis, a missense DCLRE1C variant was associated with V-gene and J-gene trimming of TCR beta chains, and the association was replicated in an independent cohort. A total of 150 to 200 TCR beta chains were listed by the study as associated with cytomegalovirus. Correlated functional status among segregating V segments might reflect linkage disequilibrium, but an unknown experimental factor could not be ruled out. In a later analysis, some 17,000 TCR beta sequences were associated with specific HLA alleles at a false discovery rate of 0.05. In a later analysis, HLA-associated TCR beta chains were found to be more clonally expanded and to have lower generation probabilities than equally common non-associated chains. A few of the identified cytomegalovirus-associated TCR beta chains were confirmed in vitro to be specific for cytomegalovirus antigens. It was suggested by the authors that the approach could potentially be generalized to other disease states and immunological phenotypes. A further reported finding was that TCR beta sequences accurately predicted the HLA-A and HLA-B alleles for most subjects in the first cohort. HLA typing was unavailable for some donors at each locus, so association tests used only the typed subset. The only immune exposure information available for the cohort was CMV serostatus.

The receptor's source is a man between 50 and 59 years old in good health and CMV-seropositive. Sequencing was carried out using PBMCs. This receptor chain uses TRBV28 and TRBJ2-4, with a tentative D gene TRBD1 over 6 matching bases. The CDR3 reads CASSKDSQNIQYF. The DNA sequence follows: TGTGCCAGCAGCAAGGACAGCCAAAACATTCAGTACTTC.